The 2 T cell receptor beta chains reported below all come from one sample, sequenced in a study of beta chain features in type 1 diabetes. Of the isolated RNA, all was reverse transcribed, and so the sequenced material was expressed TCRB transcripts. Libraries were prepared by immunoSEQ multiplex PCR; TCRdb keeps only in-frame clonotypes and omits some of them. The sample carries under 800,000 clones, 15% recorded once. Sequenced material: naive CD4+ T cells from blood. The receptors here all came from a man between 18 and 35 years old in good health.

This clone was seen only a few times. The V and J genes are TRBV10-3 and TRBJ2-1; possible D gene TRBD1, 5 bases. Germline V gene sequence: CDR1 ENHRY, CDR2 SYGVKD. The CDR3 has 13 amino acids. V was cut by 5 bases and J by 4 bases, with 9 bases left in between. CDR3 nucleotides: TGTGCCATCAGTTTACAGGTTTACAATGAGCAGTTCTTC. It translates to CAISLQVYNEQFF.

In its sample, this clone was seen a few times. The chain is built from TRBV7-2 and TRBJ2-7; 8 nucleotides match TRBD1. With 6 bases clipped from V and 0 bases from J, the junction kept 10 bases outside the gene matches. The CDR3 sequence is 16 residues long. Germline lookup yields CDR1 SGHTA and CDR2 FQGNSA. The CDR3 nucleotides are TGTGCCAGCAGAAAGACAGGGGCCCTGGGCTCCTACGAGCAGTACTTC. It specifies CASRKTGALGSYEQYF. The whole variable domain, remainder taken from reference TRBV7-2 and TRBJ2-7, is GAGVSQSPSNKVTEKGKDVELRCDPISGHTALYWYRQSLGQGLEFLIYFQGNSAPDKSGLPSDRFSAERTGGSVSTLTIQRTQQEDSAVYLCASRKTGALGSYEQYFGPGTRLTVT.